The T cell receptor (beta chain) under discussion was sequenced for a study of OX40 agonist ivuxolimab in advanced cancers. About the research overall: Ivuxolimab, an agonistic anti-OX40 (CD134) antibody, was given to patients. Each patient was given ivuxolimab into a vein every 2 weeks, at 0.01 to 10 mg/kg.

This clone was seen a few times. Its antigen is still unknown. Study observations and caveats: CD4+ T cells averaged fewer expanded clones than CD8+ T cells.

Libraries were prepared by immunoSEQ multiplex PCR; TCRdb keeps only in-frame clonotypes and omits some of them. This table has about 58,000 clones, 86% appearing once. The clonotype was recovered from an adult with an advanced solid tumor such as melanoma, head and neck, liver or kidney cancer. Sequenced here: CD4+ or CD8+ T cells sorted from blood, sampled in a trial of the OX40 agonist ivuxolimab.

The CDR3 nucleotides read TGTGCCAGCAGTGCGAGGCCCTACCTCCTAGGTGGCTACACCTTC. Residues: CASSARPYLLGGYTF. The chain has TRBV6-1 and TRBJ1-2; D is uncertain. This CDR3 is built from 15 residues. V was cut by 4 bases and J by 7 bases, with 19 bases left in between. Germline assignment: CDR1 MNHNS and CDR2 SASEGT.